This T cell receptor beta chain was obtained from a study of T-cell memory formation after mild COVID-19. 5'RACE, which relied on constant-segment primers, yielded TCR alpha and TCR beta cDNA libraries carrying sample barcodes and UMIs. Each CDR3 protein is one row after TCRdb ran MiXCR on the 5' RACE reads. The table has 390,000 or so distinct CDR3 sequences, about 16% seen once. A single count supports this clonotype. Its target is not known. The study, taken as a whole, reports: Contracting clones from day 15 to 85 showed balanced CD4/CD8; later expanders favored CD4+. There were some responding clones in pre-infection memory, which suggested that cross-reactive memory had joined.

CDR3 length: 15 amino acids. In germline, CDR1 is DFQATT, CDR2 SNEGSKA (reference sequence). The V end was cut by 1 base, the J end by 7 bases, with 19 bases between. The sample consisted of PBMCs or a T cell subset sorted from them (not recorded which). The TCR comes from a man aged 18 to 29 who had mild COVID-19 (a few samples of this study predate the infection). Cell type and time point are not known. This sequence joins TRBV20-1 and TRBJ2-5, with D unresolved. The CDR3 loop is CSARAPDPLGGTQYF. CDR3 coding DNA: TGCAGTGCTAGAGCTCCGGATCCCCTAGGTGGGACCCAGTACTTC.